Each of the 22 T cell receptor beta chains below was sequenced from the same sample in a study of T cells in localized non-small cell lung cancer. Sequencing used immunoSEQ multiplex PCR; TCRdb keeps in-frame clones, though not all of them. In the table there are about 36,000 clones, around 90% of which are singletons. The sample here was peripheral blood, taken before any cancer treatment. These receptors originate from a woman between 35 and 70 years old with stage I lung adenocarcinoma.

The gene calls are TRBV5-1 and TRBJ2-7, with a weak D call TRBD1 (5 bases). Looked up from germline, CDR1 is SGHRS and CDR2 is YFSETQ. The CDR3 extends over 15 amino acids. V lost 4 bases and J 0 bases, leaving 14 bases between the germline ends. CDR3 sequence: CASSPDSATSYEQYF. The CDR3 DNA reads TGCGCCAGCAGCCCAGACAGCGCCACCTCCTACGAGCAGTACTTC.

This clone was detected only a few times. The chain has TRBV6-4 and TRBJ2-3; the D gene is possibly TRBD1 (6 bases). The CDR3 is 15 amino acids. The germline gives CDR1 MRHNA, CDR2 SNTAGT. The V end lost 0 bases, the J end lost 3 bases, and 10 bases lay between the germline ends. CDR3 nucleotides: TGTGCCAGCAGTGACTCGGGGGCGATAACAGATACGCAGTATTTT. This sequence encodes CASSDSGAITDTQYF.

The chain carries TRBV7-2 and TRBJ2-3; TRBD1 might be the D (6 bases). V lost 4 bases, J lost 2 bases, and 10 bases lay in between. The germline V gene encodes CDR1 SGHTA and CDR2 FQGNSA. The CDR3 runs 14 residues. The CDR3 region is CASSSQGTTDTQYF. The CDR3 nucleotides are TGTGCCAGCAGCTCACAGGGAACCACAGATACGCAGTATTTT.

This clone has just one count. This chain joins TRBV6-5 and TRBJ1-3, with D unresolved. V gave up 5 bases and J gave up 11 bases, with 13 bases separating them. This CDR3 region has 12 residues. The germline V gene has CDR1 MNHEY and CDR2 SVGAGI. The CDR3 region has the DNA TGTGCCAGCAGTCCCGGCCGTCACGCCATATATTTT. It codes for CASSPGRHAIYF.

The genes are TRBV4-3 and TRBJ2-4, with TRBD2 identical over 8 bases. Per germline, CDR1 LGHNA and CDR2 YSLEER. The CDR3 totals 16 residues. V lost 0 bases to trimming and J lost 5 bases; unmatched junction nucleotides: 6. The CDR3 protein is CASSQDPGGLQNIQYF. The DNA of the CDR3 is TGCGCCAGCAGCCAAGACCCGGGGGGGCTTCAAAACATTCAGTACTTC.

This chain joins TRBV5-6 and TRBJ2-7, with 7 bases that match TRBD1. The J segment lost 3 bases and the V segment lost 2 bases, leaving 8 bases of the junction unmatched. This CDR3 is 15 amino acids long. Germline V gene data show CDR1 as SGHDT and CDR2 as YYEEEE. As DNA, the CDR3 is TGTGCCAGCAGCTTTATGGGACAGAGACTCTACGAGCAGTACTTC. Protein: CASSFMGQRLYEQYF. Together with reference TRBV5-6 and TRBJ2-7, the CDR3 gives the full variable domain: DAGVTQSPTHLIKTRGQQVTLRCSPKSGHDTVSWYQQALGQGPQFIFQYYEEEERQRGNFPDRFSGHQFPNYSSELNVNALLLGDSALYLCASSFMGQRLYEQYFGPGTRLTVT.

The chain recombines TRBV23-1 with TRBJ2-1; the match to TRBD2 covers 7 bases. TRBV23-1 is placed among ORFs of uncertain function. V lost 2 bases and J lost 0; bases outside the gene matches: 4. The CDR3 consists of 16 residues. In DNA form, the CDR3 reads TGCGCCAGCAGTCAAGGTCTAGCGGACTCCTACAATGAGCAGTTCTTC. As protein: CASSQGLADSYNEQFF.

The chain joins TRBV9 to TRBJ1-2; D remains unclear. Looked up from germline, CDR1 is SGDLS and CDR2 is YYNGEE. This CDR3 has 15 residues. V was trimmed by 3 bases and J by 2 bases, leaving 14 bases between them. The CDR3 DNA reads TGTGCCAGCAGCGCCCCATTGGCCAGAAACTATGGCTACACCTTC. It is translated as CASSAPLARNYGYTF.

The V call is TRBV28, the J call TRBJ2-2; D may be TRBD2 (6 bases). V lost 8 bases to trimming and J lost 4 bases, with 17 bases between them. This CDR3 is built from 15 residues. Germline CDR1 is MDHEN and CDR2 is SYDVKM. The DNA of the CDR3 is TGTGCCAGCGGCAGGCCCCTCGGGGGCACCGGGGAGCTGTTTTTT. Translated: CASGRPLGGTGELFF.

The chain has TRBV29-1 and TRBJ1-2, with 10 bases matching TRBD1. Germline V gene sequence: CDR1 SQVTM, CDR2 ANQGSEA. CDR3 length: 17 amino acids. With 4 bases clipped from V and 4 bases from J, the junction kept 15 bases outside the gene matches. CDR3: CSVVSRDRQGAIYGYTF. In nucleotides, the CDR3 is TGCAGCGTTGTTAGTCGTGACCGACAGGGGGCAATCTATGGCTACACCTTC.

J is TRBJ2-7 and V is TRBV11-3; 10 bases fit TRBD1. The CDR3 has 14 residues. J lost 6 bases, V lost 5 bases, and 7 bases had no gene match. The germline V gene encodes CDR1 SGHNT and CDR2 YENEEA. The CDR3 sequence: CASSPNRDRGEQYF. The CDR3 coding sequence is TGTGCCAGCAGCCCAAACCGGGACAGGGGCGAGCAGTACTTC.

CDR3: CASSLGQGYYEQYF. The DNA for the CDR3 is TGCGCCAGCAGCTTAGGACAGGGATACTACGAGCAGTACTTC. The rearrangement uses TRBV5-1 and TRBJ2-7, with TRBD1 identical over 8 bases. After removal of 2 bases from V and 3 bases from J, the junction contained 4 bases not matched to a gene. Germline V gives CDR1 SGHRS, CDR2 YFSETQ. This CDR3 region has 14 residues.

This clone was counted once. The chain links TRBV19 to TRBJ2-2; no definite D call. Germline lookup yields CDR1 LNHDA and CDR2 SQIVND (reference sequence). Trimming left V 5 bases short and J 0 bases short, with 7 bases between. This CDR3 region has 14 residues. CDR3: CASSYGANTGELFF. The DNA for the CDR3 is TGTGCCAGTAGTTACGGCGCGAACACCGGGGAGCTGTTTTTT.

The CDR3: CASSWGDRAATEAFF. CDR3 in DNA: TGCGCCAGCAGCTGGGGGGACAGAGCGGCCACTGAAGCTTTCTTT. The V call is TRBV5-1, the J call TRBJ1-1; 7 positions match TRBD1. V gave up 3 bases and J gave up 4 bases; unmatched junction bases: 9. The length of the CDR3 is 15 residues. Germline CDR1 is SGHRS and CDR2 is YFSETQ. Full variable domain (rest looked up from reference TRBV5-1 and TRBJ1-1): KAGVTQTPRYLIKTRGQQVTLSCSPISGHRSVSWYQQTPGQGLQFLFEYFSETQRNKGNFPGRFSGRQFSNSRSEMNVSTLELGDSALYLCASSWGDRAATEAFFGQGTRLTVV.

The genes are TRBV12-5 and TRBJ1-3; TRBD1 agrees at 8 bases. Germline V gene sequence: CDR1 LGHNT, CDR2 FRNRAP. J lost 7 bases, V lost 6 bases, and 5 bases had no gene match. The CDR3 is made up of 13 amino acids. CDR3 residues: CASGTGGYNTIYF. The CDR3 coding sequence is TGTGCTAGTGGCACAGGGGGATACAACACCATATATTTT.

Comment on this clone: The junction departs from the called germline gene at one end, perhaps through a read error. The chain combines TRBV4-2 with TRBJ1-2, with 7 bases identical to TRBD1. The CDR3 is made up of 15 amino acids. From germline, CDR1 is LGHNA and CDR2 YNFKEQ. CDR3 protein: CASSQDEGANYGYIF. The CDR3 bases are TGTGCCAGCAGCCAAGATGAGGGGGCTAACTATGGCTACATCTTC.

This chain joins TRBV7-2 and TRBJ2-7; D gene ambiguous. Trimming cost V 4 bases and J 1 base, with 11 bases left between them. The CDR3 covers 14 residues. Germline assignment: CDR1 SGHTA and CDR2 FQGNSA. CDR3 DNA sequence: TGTGCCAGCAGCTCCTACTCGCAATCCTACGAGCAGTACTTC. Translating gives CASSSYSQSYEQYF. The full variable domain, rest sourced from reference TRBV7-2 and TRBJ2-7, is GAGVSQSPSNKVTEKGKDVELRCDPISGHTALYWYRQSLGQGLEFLIYFQGNSAPDKSGLPSDRFSAERTGGSVSTLTIQRTQQEDSAVYLCASSSYSQSYEQYFGPGTRLTVT.

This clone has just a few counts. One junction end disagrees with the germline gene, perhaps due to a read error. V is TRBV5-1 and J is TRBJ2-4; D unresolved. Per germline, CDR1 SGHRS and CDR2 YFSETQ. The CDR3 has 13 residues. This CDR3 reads CASSLEGFSALDF. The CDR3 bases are TGCGCCAGCAGCTTGGAAGGCTTCAGCGCACTGGACTTC.

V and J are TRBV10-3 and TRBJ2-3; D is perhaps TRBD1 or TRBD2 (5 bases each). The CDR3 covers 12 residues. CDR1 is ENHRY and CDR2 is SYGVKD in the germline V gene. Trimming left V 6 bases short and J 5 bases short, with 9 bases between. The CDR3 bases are TGTGCCATCAGCCTGGGGGAAGATACGCAGTATTTT. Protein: CAISLGEDTQYF.

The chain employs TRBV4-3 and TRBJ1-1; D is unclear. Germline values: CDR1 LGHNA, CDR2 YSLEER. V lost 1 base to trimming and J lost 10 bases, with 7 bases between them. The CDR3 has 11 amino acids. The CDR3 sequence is CASSQATRAFF. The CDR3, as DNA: TGCGCCAGCAGCCAAGCCACCCGAGCTTTCTTT.

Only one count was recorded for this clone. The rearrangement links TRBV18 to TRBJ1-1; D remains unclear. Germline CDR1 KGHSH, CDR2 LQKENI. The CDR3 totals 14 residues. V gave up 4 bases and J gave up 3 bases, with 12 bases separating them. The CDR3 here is CASSRQSRDTEAFF. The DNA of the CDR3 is TGTGCCAGCTCACGGCAGTCCCGGGACACTGAAGCTTTCTTT.

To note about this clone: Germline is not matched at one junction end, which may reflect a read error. The CDR3 here is CASSQDSTHSPLYF. In DNA form, the CDR3 reads TGTGCCAGCTCACAGGACAGCACCCATTCACCCCTCTACTTT. The chain is built from TRBV18 and TRBJ1-6, with a possible D match to TRBD1 (6 bases). There are 14 residues in the CDR3. Looked up from germline, CDR1 is KGHSH and CDR2 is LQKENI.